Below, 21 T cell receptor beta chains from the same sample are listed, as sequenced in a study of T cells in Graves' hyperthyroidism and ophthalmopathy. Amplification of TCR beta CDR3 regions was performed using RNA transcripts as template. The study used the HTBI primer set for a first-round RT-PCR of the TCR CDR3. Via MiXCR, TCRdb re-called the multiplex PCR reads, giving one row per CDR3 protein. Here the sample spans 340,000 or so distinct CDR3 sequences, approximately 16% being singletons. Sequences were obtained from blood. These receptors all stem from a young man with Graves' hyperthyroidism.

This clonotype was counted at least ten times. The V call is TRBV5-5, the J call TRBJ2-1; D not certain. Germline V lookup: CDR1 SGHKS, CDR2 YYEKEE (reference sequence). The V end was cut by 0 bases, the J end by 0 bases, with 13 bases between. The CDR3 sequence is 17 residues long. The CDR3 DNA is TGTGCCAGCAGCTTGGTCAGAAGGGTGAGCTCCTACAATGAGCAGTTCTTC. Translated: CASSLVRRVSSYNEQFF.

On this clonotype itself: This may stem from a read error, because a much larger clone lies one nucleotide away. J is TRBJ2-5 and V is TRBV6-1; D is uncertain. Germline V gives CDR1 MNHNS, CDR2 SASEGT. The germline V and J ends were trimmed by 4 bases and 1 base, with 13 bases remaining between them. The CDR3 extends over 15 amino acids. The CDR3 DNA is TGTGCCAGCAGTGGATTGTTTTGGTGCCAAGAGACCCAGTACTTC. Translating it yields CASSGLFWCQETQYF.

The V call is TRBV29-1, the J call TRBJ1-2; TRBD1 is a possible D gene (5 bases). In germline, CDR1 is SQVTM, CDR2 ANQGSEA. The ends were cut back, 8 bases at V and 7 bases at J, with 14 bases in the middle. This CDR3 is 11 amino acids long. The CDR3 bases are TGCAGCCTCGGAGGGGACGGTGGCTACACCTTC. As protein: CSLGGDGGYTF.

The gene calls are TRBV9 and TRBJ2-1, with D maybe TRBD2 (6 bases). The CDR3 extends over 16 amino acids. V lost 0 bases and J 2 bases, leaving 12 bases between the germline ends. Germline loops: CDR1 SGDLS, CDR2 YYNGEE. CDR3 coding DNA: TGTGCCAGCAGCGTAGAGGGCGGGATAACCTACAATGAGCAGTTCTTC. Residues: CASSVEGGITYNEQFF.

This clonotype has ten or more counts. The rearrangement uses TRBV10-3 and TRBJ2-5; perhaps TRBD1 as D (5 bases). The CDR3 is 13 residues long. Germline-derived CDR1 and CDR2 are ENHRY and SYGVKD. V dropped 4 bases and J dropped 1 base, with 7 bases sitting between them. CDR3 region: CAISVQGQETQYF. Written as DNA, the CDR3 is TGTGCCATCAGTGTTCAGGGCCAAGAGACCCAGTACTTC.

This clonotype was detected only a few times. Relative to the germline gene, one junction end is altered; a read error may explain this. J is TRBJ2-7 and V is TRBV7-8; the D is unclear. There are 12 residues in the CDR3. CDR1 and CDR2 (germline): SGHVS, FQNEAQ. The CDR3 loop is CASTLGNYEQYF. The CDR3 DNA sequence: TGTGCCAGCACCTTAGGGAACTACGAGCAGTACTTC.

This clonotype has a count of ten or more. The chain employs TRBV5-1 and TRBJ2-3; D gene unclear. CDR3 length: 12 amino acids. The V gene lost 3 bases and the J gene lost 4 bases, with 6 bases spanning the gap. Germline CDR1 SGHRS, CDR2 YFSETQ. The CDR3, as DNA: TGCGCCAGCAGCTCAGAGTCAGATACGCAGTATTTT. Protein product: CASSSESDTQYF. The variable domain in full, with the rest retrieved from reference TRBV5-1 and TRBJ2-3, is KAGVTQTPRYLIKTRGQQVTLSCSPISGHRSVSWYQQTPGQGLQFLFEYFSETQRNKGNFPGRFSGRQFSNSRSEMNVSTLELGDSALYLCASSSESDTQYFGPGTRLTVL.

This clonotype was seen repeatedly, ten times or more. The chain carries TRBV12-3 or TRBV12-4 and TRBJ1-4, with D perhaps matching TRBD1 (5 bases). V was trimmed by 8 bases and J by 0 bases, leaving 10 bases between them. The CDR3 covers 14 residues. The DNA for the CDR3 is TGTGCCAGCTGGGGCGGGGCAACTAATGAAAAACTGTTTTTT. Translation gives CASWGGATNEKLFF.

In this sample, this clonotype turned up many times. The V gene is TRBV5-1, the J gene TRBJ2-3; TRBD2 agrees at 9 bases. Germline CDR1 and CDR2: SGHRS and YFSETQ. The CDR3 contains 16 residues. V lost 0 bases and J lost 3; bases outside the gene matches: 5. The DNA for the CDR3 is TGCGCCAGCAGCTTGGCCGCGGGAGGGAGAACAGATACGCAGTATTTT. This codes for CASSLAAGGRTDTQYF. Full variable domain (remainder filled in from reference TRBV5-1 and TRBJ2-3): KAGVTQTPRYLIKTRGQQVTLSCSPISGHRSVSWYQQTPGQGLQFLFEYFSETQRNKGNFPGRFSGRQFSNSRSEMNVSTLELGDSALYLCASSLAAGGRTDTQYFGPGTRLTVL.

On this clonotype itself: This clone may be a read error of a much larger clone one base away. CDR3: CAWSRPRGFGERFF. The DNA for the CDR3 is TGTGCCTGGAGTAGACCACGCGGGTTCGGGGAGCGGTTTTTT. The V gene is TRBV30, the J gene TRBJ2-2; a weak D match, TRBD2 (5 bases). Germline V lookup: CDR1 GTSNPN, CDR2 SVGIG (reference sequence). This CDR3 has 14 residues.

The table lists this clonotype with a few counts. This chain links TRBV6-1 with TRBJ1-2; D unclear. V gave up 6 bases and J gave up 6 bases, with 17 bases separating them. CDR3 size: 14 residues. Per the germline V gene, CDR1 is MNHNS and CDR2 is SASEGT. CDR3 residues: CASSDGSLAHGYTF. CDR3 nucleotides: TGTGCCAGCAGCGACGGGTCCCTAGCCCATGGCTACACCTTC.

This clonotype was counted a few times. The genes are TRBV12-3 or TRBV12-4 and TRBJ2-6; the D gene is possibly TRBD1 (6 bases). V was trimmed by 4 bases and J by 0 bases, leaving 13 bases between them. This CDR3 has 17 amino acids. The chain's CDR3 is CASSSGTYRSGANVLTF. The CDR3 region has the DNA TGTGCCAGCAGTTCCGGGACATACCGCTCTGGGGCCAACGTCCTGACTTTC.

This clonotype has just a few counts. This chain connects TRBV11-2 to TRBJ2-3, with D unclear. Germline CDR1 is SGHAT and CDR2 is FQNNGV. CDR3 size: 16 residues. V shed 2 bases and J shed 0 bases, with 12 bases lying between them. The CDR3 DNA follows: TGTGCCAGCAGCTTATTCGGCGGTTCTAGCACAGATACGCAGTATTTT. Translation: CASSLFGGSSTDTQYF.

V usage is TRBV10-3 and J usage is TRBJ2-2, with D perhaps TRBD2 (5 bases). Trimming removed 8 bases from V and 7 bases from J, with 20 bases in between. This CDR3 has 15 amino acids. The germline V gene has CDR1 ENHRY and CDR2 SYGVKD. CDR3 amino acids: CAIGRARVNGGELFF. The CDR3 DNA reads TGTGCCATCGGGCGAGCGAGGGTAAATGGCGGGGAGCTGTTTTTT.

V and J are TRBV28 and TRBJ2-1; weak D call: TRBD1 (5 bases). V lost 3 bases and J lost 9, with 12 bases in between. There are 13 residues in the CDR3. The germline V gene has CDR1 MDHEN and CDR2 SYDVKM. The CDR3 DNA follows: TGTGCCAGCAGTTTGGGGCGGCTCGGTGAGCAGTTCTTC. This encodes CASSLGRLGEQFF.

This clonotype occurred many times. The chain is built from TRBV20-1 and TRBJ1-2; TRBD1 is a possible D gene (5 bases). Germline CDR1 DFQATT, CDR2 SNEGSKA (reference sequence). The CDR3 is 15 amino acids. Trimming pared 4 bases from V and 2 bases from J, leaving 17 bases between. DNA for the CDR3: TGCAGTGCTAAAGTACAAGGGGAAGGAAACTATGGCTACACCTTC. Protein product: CSAKVQGEGNYGYTF.

This clonotype appeared many times. The junction does not match germline at one end; this may be a read error. The chain links TRBV7-7 to TRBJ1-3; D unresolved. Per the germline V gene, CDR1 is SSHAT and CDR2 is FNYEAQ (reference sequence). The CDR3 is 13 amino acids. CDR3 in amino acids: CASSPTTGNTIYF. The CDR3 DNA reads as TGTGCTAGCAGCCCGACAACTGGAAACACCATATATTTT.

This clonotype was counted many times. The genes are TRBV11-2 and TRBJ2-5; D call uncertain. V was pared by 3 bases and J by 2 bases, with 7 bases between. The CDR3 runs 13 residues. Germline CDR1 and CDR2: SGHAT and FQNNGV. CDR3 loop: CASSFEGQETQYF. CDR3 DNA: TGTGCCAGCAGCTTTGAAGGACAAGAGACCCAGTACTTC. Drawing the rest from reference TRBV11-2 and TRBJ2-5, the complete variable domain is EAGVAQSPRYKIIEKRQSVAFWCNPISGHATLYWYQQILGQGPKLLIQFQNNGVVDDSQLPKDRFSAERLKGVDSTLKIQPAKLEDSAVYLCASSFEGQETQYFGPGTRLLVL.

This clonotype was counted only a few times. The chain links TRBV7-3 to TRBJ2-1, with a tentative D call TRBD2 (6 bases). Germline CDR1 is SGHTA and CDR2 is FQGTGA. The CDR3 extends over 22 amino acids. V dropped 1 base and J dropped 0 bases, with 28 bases sitting between them. In DNA, the CDR3 is TGTGCCAGCAGCTTAAACCCGGGCCTAATAGGGACTTACGGGAGCTCCTACAATGAGCAGTTCTTC. It is translated as CASSLNPGLIGTYGSSYNEQFF.

This clonotype was seen ten or more times. This chain uses TRBV5-1 with TRBJ2-1; maybe TRBD1 (5 bases). Trimming pared 1 base from V and 8 bases from J, leaving 16 bases between. There are 15 residues in the CDR3. Germline lookup yields CDR1 SGHRS and CDR2 YFSETQ. The CDR3 bases are TGCGCCAGCAGCTTGAGGGCACACACAGGCGATGAGCAGTTCTTC. This translates into CASSLRAHTGDEQFF.

This clonotype was seen a few times. The genes are TRBV28 and TRBJ2-2; 10 bases are shared with TRBD1. CDR3 length: 14 residues. Losses at the gene ends were 6 bases for V and 6 bases for J; bases not matched to a gene: 4. The V gene's germline CDR1 is MDHEN and CDR2 SYDVKM. CDR3 sequence (DNA): TGTGCCAGCAGATCGGGACAGGGGCCCGGGGAGCTGTTTTTT. Translating it yields CASRSGQGPGELFF.